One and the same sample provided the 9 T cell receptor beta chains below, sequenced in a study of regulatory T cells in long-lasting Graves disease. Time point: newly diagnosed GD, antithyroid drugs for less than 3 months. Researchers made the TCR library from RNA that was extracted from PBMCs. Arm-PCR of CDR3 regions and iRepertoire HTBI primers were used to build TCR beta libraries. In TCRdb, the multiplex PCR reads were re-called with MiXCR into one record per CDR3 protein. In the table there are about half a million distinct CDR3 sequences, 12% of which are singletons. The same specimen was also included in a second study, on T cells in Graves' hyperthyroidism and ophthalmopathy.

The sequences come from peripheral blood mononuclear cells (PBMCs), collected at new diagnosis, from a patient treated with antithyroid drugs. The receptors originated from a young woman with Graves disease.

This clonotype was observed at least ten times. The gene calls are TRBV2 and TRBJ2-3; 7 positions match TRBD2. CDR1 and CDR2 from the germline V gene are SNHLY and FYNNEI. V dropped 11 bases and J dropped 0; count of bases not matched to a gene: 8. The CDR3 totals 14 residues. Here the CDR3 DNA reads TGTGCCGGGAGAGCGGGGACTAGCACAGATACGCAGTATTTT. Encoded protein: CAGRAGTSTDTQYF.

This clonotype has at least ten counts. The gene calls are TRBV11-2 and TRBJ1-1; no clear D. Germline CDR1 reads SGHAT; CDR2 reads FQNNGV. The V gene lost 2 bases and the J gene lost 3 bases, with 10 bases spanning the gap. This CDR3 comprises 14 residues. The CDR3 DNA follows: TGTGCCAGCAGCTTACGGCGCATGGACACTGAAGCTTTCTTT. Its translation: CASSLRRMDTEAFF.

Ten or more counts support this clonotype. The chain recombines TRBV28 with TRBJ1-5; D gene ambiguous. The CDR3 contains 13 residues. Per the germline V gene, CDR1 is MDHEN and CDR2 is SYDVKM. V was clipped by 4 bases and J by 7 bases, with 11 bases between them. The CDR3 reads CASSSGWHQPQHF. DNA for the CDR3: TGTGCCAGCAGTTCCGGCTGGCACCAGCCCCAGCATTTT.

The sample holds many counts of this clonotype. CDR3 sequence: CASSKSGTYNEQFF. The CDR3 DNA follows: TGTGCCAGCAGCAAGTCCGGGACTTACAATGAGCAGTTCTTC. V and J are TRBV9 and TRBJ2-1; weak D call: TRBD2 (6 bases). Trimming stripped 4 bases from V and 4 bases from J, with 12 bases between. The CDR3 is made up of 14 amino acids. The germline V gene encodes CDR1 SGDLS and CDR2 YYNGEE.

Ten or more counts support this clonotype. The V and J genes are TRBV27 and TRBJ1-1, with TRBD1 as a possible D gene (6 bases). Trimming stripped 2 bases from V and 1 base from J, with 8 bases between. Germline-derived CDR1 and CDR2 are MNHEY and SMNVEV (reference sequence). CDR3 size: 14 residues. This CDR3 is CASSLNRANTEAFF. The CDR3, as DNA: TGTGCCAGCAGTTTAAACAGGGCGAACACTGAAGCTTTCTTT.

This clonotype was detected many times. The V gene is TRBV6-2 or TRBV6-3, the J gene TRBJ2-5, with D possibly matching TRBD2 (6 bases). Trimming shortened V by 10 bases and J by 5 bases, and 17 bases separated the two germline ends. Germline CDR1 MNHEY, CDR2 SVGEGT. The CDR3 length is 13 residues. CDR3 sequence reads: CATRDWELETQYF. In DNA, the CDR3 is TGTGCCACCCGGGACTGGGAATTGGAGACCCAGTACTTC.

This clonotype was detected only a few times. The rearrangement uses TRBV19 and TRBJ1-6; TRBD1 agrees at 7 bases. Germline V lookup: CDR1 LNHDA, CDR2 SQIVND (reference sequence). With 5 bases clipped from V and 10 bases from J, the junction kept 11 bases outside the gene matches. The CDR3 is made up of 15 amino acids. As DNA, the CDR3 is TGTGCCAGTAGTCCAAGGGGGACAGAGCAATCACCCCTCCACTTT. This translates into CASSPRGTEQSPLHF.

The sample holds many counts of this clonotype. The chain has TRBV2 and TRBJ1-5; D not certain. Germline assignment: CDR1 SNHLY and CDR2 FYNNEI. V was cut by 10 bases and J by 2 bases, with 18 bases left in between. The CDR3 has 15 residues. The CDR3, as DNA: TGTGCCACCCAGAAGGCCCCGGCGGGCAATCAGCCCCAGCATTTT. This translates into CATQKAPAGNQPQHF.

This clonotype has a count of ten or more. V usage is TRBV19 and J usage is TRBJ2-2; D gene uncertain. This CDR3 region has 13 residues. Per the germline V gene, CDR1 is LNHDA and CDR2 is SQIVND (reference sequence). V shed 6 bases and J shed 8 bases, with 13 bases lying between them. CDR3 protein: CASSPYSSGELFF. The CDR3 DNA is TGTGCCAGTAGCCCCTATTCGTCGGGGGAGCTGTTTTTT.